These 21 T cell receptor beta chains share one sample of origin, sequenced in a study of T cell clonality in common variable immunodeficiency. Study-level points and caveats: Fewer deletions and N-nucleotide insertions were reportedly seen in common variable immunodeficiency TCR beta sequences.

No antigen is known for these receptors. Assay used: immunoSEQ multiplex PCR; TCRdb lists only in-frame clones, some missing. The specimen gives about 23,000 clones without singletons; the ten biggest hold under 10%. Sequences were obtained from peripheral blood mononuclear cells. These receptors all come from a human donor with common variable immunodeficiency.

This clone was seen only a few times. The CDR3 goes on 3 residues after the read ends, and that part is filled in from the germline J gene. This chain joins TRBV5-6 and TRBJ1-1; D remains ambiguous. V dropped 4 bases and J dropped 0 bases, with 10 bases sitting between them. Germline CDR1 SGHDT, CDR2 YYEEEE. The CDR3 consists of 14 residues. The covered CDR3 bases are TGTGCCAGCAGCCTGAGTCTAGTGAACACTGAA. Amino acid sequence: CASSLSLVNTE. Given in full, the CDR3 is CASSLSLVNTEAFF. Full variable domain (missing parts from reference TRBV5-6 and TRBJ1-1): DAGVTQSPTHLIKTRGQQVTLRCSPKSGHDTVSWYQQALGQGPQFIFQYYEEEERQRGNFPDRFSGHQFPNYSSELNVNALLLGDSALYLCASSLSLVNTEAFFGQGTRLTVV.

This clone was recorded a few times. The observed sequence ends 3 residues before the CDR3 terminus, with the missing tail filled in from the germline J gene. This chain links TRBV19 with TRBJ2-1; 11 bases match TRBD2. This CDR3 comprises 16 residues. CDR1 and CDR2 (germline): LNHDA, SQIVND (reference sequence). J lost 7 bases, V lost 5 bases, and 10 bases had no gene match. The sequenced part of the CDR3 DNA is TGTGCCAGTAGTGATGGACTAGCGGGCCCTGGGAATGAG. Its translation: CASSDGLAGPGNE. The CDR3 in full is CASSDGLAGPGNEQFF.

In this sample, this clone turned up many times. The read comes to an end 3 residues before the CDR3 does, leaving the germline J gene to fill in the end. The rearrangement links TRBV13 to TRBJ2-1; 7 nucleotides match TRBD1. Germline V lookup: CDR1 PRHDT, CDR2 FYEKMQ (reference sequence). V shed 5 bases, J shed 0 bases, and the junction held 7 bases outside the gene matches. CDR3 length: 16 residues. CDR3: CASSRTGRPSYNEQFF. CDR3 DNA, as far as it was read: TGTGCCAGCAGCCGGACAGGCCGACCCTCCTACAATGAG.

About this clone: A read error may be the cause here, since a much bigger clone is one base away. The sequenced fragment ends 3 residues before the CDR3 boundary, so the rest is inferred from the germline J gene. The rearrangement links TRBV11-2 to TRBJ2-5; no clear D. This CDR3 has 11 residues. Germline-derived CDR1 and CDR2 are SGHAT and FQNNGV. V dropped 5 bases and J dropped 2 bases, with 3 bases sitting between them. Incomplete CDR3 DNA: TGTGCCAGCAGCCTTCAAGAGACC. This codes for CASSLQET. The full CDR3 is CASSLQETQYF.

Of note for this clone: The read is 3 residues too short to cover the CDR3 end, so that end is filled in from the germline J gene. The V and J genes are TRBV19 and TRBJ1-1; D gene uncertain. The CDR3 consists of 14 residues. V shed 1 base and J shed 1 base, with 7 bases lying between them. From germline, CDR1 is LNHDA and CDR2 SQIVND (reference sequence). CDR3 bases read: TGTGCCAGTAGTATAGCTCAGGAGAACACTGAA. This codes for CASSIAQENTE. The whole CDR3 sequence reads CASSIAQENTEAFF.

As regards this clone: The CDR3 is cut off 3 residues early in the read; its end comes from the germline J gene. The chain joins TRBV19 to TRBJ2-2, with D perhaps TRBD2 (6 bases). Germline assignment: CDR1 LNHDA and CDR2 SQIVND (reference sequence). Trimming removed 7 bases at V and 2 bases at J, with 11 bases between. The length of the CDR3 is 14 residues. CDR3 loop: CASTGTSNTGELFF. Incomplete CDR3 DNA: TGTGCCAGTACCGGGACTTCTAACACCGGGGAG.

The table lists this clone with many counts. The read ends 3 residues before the CDR3 terminus; that terminus is restored from the germline J gene. The chain carries TRBV10-3 and TRBJ2-2; 7 bases map to TRBD1. This CDR3 comprises 13 residues. With V trimmed by 8 bases and J by 2 bases, 2 bases remained unmatched. Germline CDR1 ENHRY, CDR2 SYGVKD. The CDR3 sequence is CAIGTENTGELFF. CDR3 DNA, as far as it was read: TGTGCCATCGGGACAGAAAACACCGGGGAG.

This clone was counted a few times. The CDR3 end falls 3 residues outside the read, so it is completed with the germline J gene. This chain joins TRBV19 and TRBJ1-1; 8 bases are a match to TRBD1. Trimming removed 6 bases from V and 5 bases from J; junction bases left unmatched: 8. Germline values: CDR1 LNHDA, CDR2 SQIVND (reference sequence). The CDR3 sequence is 14 residues long. The CDR3 region is CASRPTGAATEAFF. Partial CDR3 DNA: TGTGCCAGTAGACCGACAGGGGCGGCGACTGAA.

This clone is deemed large (0.1 to 1%). The read terminates 3 residues ahead of where the CDR3 ends, so the germline J gene completes it. This rearrangement joins TRBV5-4 to TRBJ1-1, with D unresolved. This CDR3 region has 13 residues. V lost 4 bases to trimming and J lost 0 bases, with 7 bases between them. Germline V gene lookup returns CDR1 SGHNT and CDR2 YYREEE (reference sequence). The sequenced CDR3 bases are TGTGCCAGCAGCACCTACTTGAACACTGAA. Amino acid sequence: CASSTYLNTE. The full CDR3 reads CASSTYLNTEAFF. Together with reference TRBV5-4 and TRBJ1-1, the CDR3 gives the full variable domain: ETGVTQSPTHLIKTRGQQVTLRCSSQSGHNTVSWYQQALGQGPQFIFQYYREEENGRGNFPPRFSGLQFPNYSSELNVNALELDDSALYLCASSTYLNTEAFFGQGTRLTVV.

This clone turned up a few times. The read ends 3 residues shy of where the CDR3 ends; the end is completed using the germline J gene. This rearrangement joins TRBV2 to TRBJ1-1; possible D gene TRBD1, 5 bases. The germline gives CDR1 SNHLY, CDR2 FYNNEI. This CDR3 contains 14 residues. V was shortened by 6 bases and J by 0 bases, with 11 bases between the two germline ends. Partial CDR3 DNA: TGTGCCAGCAGCCAGGGTTACATGAACACTGAA. Translating gives CASSQGYMNTE. The complete CDR3 sequence is CASSQGYMNTEAFF.

This clone was counted at least ten times. The part of the CDR3 DNA that was read is TGTGCCAGCAGCTCAGGATCCGGGGCCAACGTC. This encodes CASSSGSGANV. The entire CDR3 protein is CASSSGSGANVLTF. The rearrangement joins TRBV5-6 to TRBJ2-6, with D hard to call. The CDR3 end falls 3 residues outside the read, so it is completed with the germline J gene. Germline-derived CDR1 and CDR2 are SGHDT and YYEEEE. The CDR3 contains 14 residues. Trimming left V 3 bases short and J 4 bases short, with 8 bases between.

About this clone itself: The read ends 3 residues early relative to the CDR3; the germline J gene fills the gap. The genes are TRBV2 and TRBJ2-1, with 9 bases lining up with TRBD2. Germline V gene lookup returns CDR1 SNHLY and CDR2 FYNNEI. The ends lost 9 bases at V and 5 bases at J; junction bases unmatched: 17. CDR3 length equals 17 residues. The sequenced part of the CDR3 DNA is TGTGCCAGTAACAGGGGACTAGCCTCTAGACGGGACAATGAG. Amino acid sequence: CASNRGLASRRDNE. The entire CDR3 is CASNRGLASRRDNEQFF. Together with reference TRBV2 and TRBJ2-1, the CDR3 gives the full variable domain: EPEVTQTPSHQVTQMGQEVILRCVPISNHLYFYWYRQILGQKVEFLVSFYNNEISEKSEIFDDQFSVERPDGSNFTLKIRSTKLEDSAMYFCASNRGLASRRDNEQFFGPGTRLTVL.

About this clone itself: The sequence runs out 3 residues before the end of the CDR3; the remainder is reconstructed from the germline J gene. The rearrangement links TRBV6-1 to TRBJ1-1; D call uncertain. Germline assignment: CDR1 MNHNS and CDR2 SASEGT. The CDR3 spans 14 residues. Trimming pared 2 bases from V and 2 bases from J, leaving 9 bases between. The CDR3 bases that were read are TGTGCCAGCAGTGAACGGGTTGACAACACTGAA. Its protein product is CASSERVDNTE. In full, the CDR3 is CASSERVDNTEAFF.

CDR3 residues: CASSPRGGTNEKLFF. The sequenced CDR3 bases are TGTGCCAGCAGTCCTCGGGGGGGGACTAATGAAAAA. V is TRBV19 and J is TRBJ1-4, with D tentatively TRBD1 (5 bases). The sequence runs out 3 residues before the end of the CDR3; the remainder is reconstructed from the germline J gene. With 9 bases removed from V and 2 bases from J, the gap between germline ends came to 16 bases. The CDR3 totals 15 residues. Looked up from germline, CDR1 is LNHDA and CDR2 is SQIVND (reference sequence).

Notes on this clone: Coverage ceases 3 residues before the CDR3 finishes, and the germline J gene fills in the end. The chain links TRBV7-9 to TRBJ2-7, with 8 bases that match TRBD1. The trim removed 4 bases at V and 5 bases at J, leaving 7 bases unmatched. CDR1 and CDR2 from the germline V gene are SEHNR and FQNEAQ (reference sequence). The CDR3 loop spans 14 amino acids. The sequenced CDR3 bases are TGTGCCAGCAGCTCCCGGGACAGGCCCCACGAG. Translation: CASSSRDRPHE. The CDR3 reads in full as CASSSRDRPHEQYF.

This clone showed up many times. The read terminates 3 residues before the CDR3 end, so the remaining end is supplied by the germline J gene. The chain uses TRBV30 and TRBJ2-5; TRBD1 is a possible D gene (5 bases). Germline CDR1 reads GTSNPN; CDR2 reads SVGIG (reference sequence). This CDR3 is built from 15 residues. V lost 3 bases, J lost 1 base, and 15 bases lay in between. The sequenced CDR3 bases are TGTGCCTGGAGCAGGACCAGGGCGTCCCAAGAGACC. Its translation: CAWSRTRASQET. The whole CDR3 sequence is CAWSRTRASQETQYF.

At least ten counts were recorded for this clone. The read terminates 3 residues ahead of where the CDR3 ends, so the germline J gene completes it. This sequence joins TRBV5-4 and TRBJ1-1; D is possibly TRBD1 (5 bases). The CDR3 is made up of 15 amino acids. Germline V gene data show CDR1 as SGHNT and CDR2 as YYREEE (reference sequence). V was clipped by 0 bases and J by 1 base, with 10 bases between them. CDR3 bases read: TGTGCCAGCAGCTTGGAGTTGGGGCGGAACACTGAA. This encodes CASSLELGRNTE. The entire CDR3 protein is CASSLELGRNTEAFF.

There are a few counts of this clone. The read terminates 3 residues before the CDR3 end, so the remaining end is supplied by the germline J gene. The rearrangement uses TRBV7-2 and TRBJ2-2; no clear D. The CDR3 runs 14 residues. V shed 5 bases and J shed 3 bases, with 10 bases lying between them. In germline, CDR1 is SGHTA, CDR2 FQGNSA. CDR3 loop: CASSPQTDTGELFF. The sequenced part of the CDR3 DNA is TGTGCCAGCAGCCCCCAAACGGACACCGGGGAG.

This clone has more than one count but fewer than ten. The sequenced CDR3 bases are TGTGCCAGCAGCTTAGGAGGCGGGAGCAGTGAGACC. Its protein is CASSLGGGSSET. The entire CDR3 sequence reads CASSLGGGSSETQYF. The J gene is TRBJ2-5, the V gene TRBV7-9; 7 bases are a match to TRBD2. Sequencing ends 3 residues short of the CDR3 end; the germline J gene provides the rest. Germline V gives CDR1 SEHNR, CDR2 FQNEAQ (reference sequence). This CDR3 is 15 amino acids long. The V gene end was trimmed by 1 base and the J gene end by 5 bases; junction bases not matched to a gene: 7.

The table lists this clone with many counts. The read halts 3 residues ahead of the CDR3 end, with the missing end drawn from the germline J gene. The chain combines TRBV18 with TRBJ2-5; 9 nucleotides align to TRBD2. V was clipped by 6 bases and J by 4 bases; unmatched bases: 3. CDR3 length: 13 amino acids. Germline V gene data show CDR1 as KGHSH and CDR2 as LQKENI. CDR3 DNA, as far as it was read: TGTGCCAGCTCGCTGGGACTAGCAGAGACC. Translation: CASSLGLAET. The CDR3 reads in full as CASSLGLAETQYF.

This clone was counted between two and nine times. The CDR3 is cut off 3 residues early in the read; its end comes from the germline J gene. The gene calls are TRBV7-3 and TRBJ2-3; a possible D gene is TRBD2 (7 bases). The CDR3 is 14 amino acids. The germline gives CDR1 SGHTA, CDR2 FQGTGA. V lost 3 bases and J lost 2, with 9 bases in between. Incomplete CDR3 DNA: TGTGCCAGCAGCTTTGGGGGGGCCACAGATACG. Translation: CASSFGGATDT. In full, the CDR3 reads CASSFGGATDTQYF.